This T cell receptor (beta chain) was sequenced for a study of blood T cell repertoires in COVID-19. Background on the study: PBMCs, B-cell-depleted T cells, or T cells provided the cDNA or gDNA that made up the material.

Enrolled during active infection, Seattle patients were then followed longitudinally. Original methodology: Reference gene primer amplification in the assay estimated nucleated cell counts. Using immunoSEQ multiplex PCR, the repertoire was profiled, and TCRdb retains in-frame clones only, with some absent. V and J calls plus clone size are reproduced from that table; the DNA served to infer D and trimming. The repertoire consists of about 390,000 clones, with more than 70% occurring once and the leading ten covering about 2%. Germline V gene sequence: CDR1 MGHRA, CDR2 YSYEKL. The ends were cut back, 1 base at V and 0 bases at J, with 9 bases in the middle. The CDR3 totals 15 residues.

This sequence was found in a woman in her sixties with COVID-19, enrolled during active disease. J is TRBJ1-1 and V is TRBV4-1; D is unresolved. Sequences were obtained from peripheral blood. CDR3 coding DNA: TGCGCCAGCAGCCAAGCGACTAATTTGAACACTGAAGCTTTCTTT. It translates to CASSQATNLNTEAFF.